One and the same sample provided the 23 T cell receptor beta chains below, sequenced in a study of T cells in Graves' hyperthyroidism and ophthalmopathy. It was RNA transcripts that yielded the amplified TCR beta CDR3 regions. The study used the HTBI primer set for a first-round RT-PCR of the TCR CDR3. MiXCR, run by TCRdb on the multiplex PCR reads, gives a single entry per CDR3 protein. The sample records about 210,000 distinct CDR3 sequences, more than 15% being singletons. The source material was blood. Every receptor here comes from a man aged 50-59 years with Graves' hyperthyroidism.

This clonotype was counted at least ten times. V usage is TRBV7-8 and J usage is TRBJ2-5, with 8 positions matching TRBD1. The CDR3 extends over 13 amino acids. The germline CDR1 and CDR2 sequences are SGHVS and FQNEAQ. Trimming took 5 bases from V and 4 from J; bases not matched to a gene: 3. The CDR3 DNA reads TGTGCCAGCAGCATGACAGGGGTAGAGACCCAGTACTTC. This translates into CASSMTGVETQYF.

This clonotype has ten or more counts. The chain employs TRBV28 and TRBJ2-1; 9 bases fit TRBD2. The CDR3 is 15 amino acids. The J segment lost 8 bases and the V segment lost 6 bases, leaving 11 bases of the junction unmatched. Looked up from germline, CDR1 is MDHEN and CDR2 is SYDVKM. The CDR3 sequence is CASRSGAGGVDEQFF. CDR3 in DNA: TGTGCCAGCAGGTCAGGGGCGGGAGGGGTCGATGAGCAGTTCTTC.

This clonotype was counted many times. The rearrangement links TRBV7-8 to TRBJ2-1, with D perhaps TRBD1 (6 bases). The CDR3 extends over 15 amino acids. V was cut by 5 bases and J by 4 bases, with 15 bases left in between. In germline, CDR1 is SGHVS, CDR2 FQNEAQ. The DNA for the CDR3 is TGTGCCAGCAGCCCCCGGGACAACAATTACAATGAGCAGTTCTTC. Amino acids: CASSPRDNNYNEQFF.

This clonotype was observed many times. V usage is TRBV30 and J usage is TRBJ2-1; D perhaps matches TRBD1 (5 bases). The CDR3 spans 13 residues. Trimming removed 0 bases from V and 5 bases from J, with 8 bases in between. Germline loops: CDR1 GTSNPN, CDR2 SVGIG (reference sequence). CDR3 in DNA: TGTGCCTGGAGTGTACCAGGGAACAATGAGCAGTTCTTC. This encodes CAWSVPGNNEQFF.

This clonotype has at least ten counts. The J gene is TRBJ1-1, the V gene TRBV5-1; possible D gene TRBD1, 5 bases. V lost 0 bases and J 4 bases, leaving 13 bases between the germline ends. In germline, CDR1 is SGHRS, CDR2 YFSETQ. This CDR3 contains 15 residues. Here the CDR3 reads CASSLAFRDGTEAFF. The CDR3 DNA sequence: TGCGCCAGCAGCTTGGCGTTTAGGGACGGCACTGAAGCTTTCTTT.

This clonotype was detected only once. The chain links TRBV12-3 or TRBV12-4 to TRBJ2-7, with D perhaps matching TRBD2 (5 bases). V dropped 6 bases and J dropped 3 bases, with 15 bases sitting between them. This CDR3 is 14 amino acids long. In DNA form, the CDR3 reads TGTGCCAGCAGGCAAACTAGTTCTAGCTACGAGCAGTACTTC. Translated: CASRQTSSSYEQYF.

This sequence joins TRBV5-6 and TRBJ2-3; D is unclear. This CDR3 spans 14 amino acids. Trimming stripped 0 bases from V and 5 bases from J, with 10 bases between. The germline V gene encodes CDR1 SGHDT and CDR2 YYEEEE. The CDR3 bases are TGTGCCAGCAGCTTGGGGGGTAAACGAGATACGCAGTATTTT. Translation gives CASSLGGKRDTQYF.

The CDR3 reads CASSLSGGTRGLQETQYF. In nucleotides, the CDR3 is TGTGCCAGCAGTTTATCGGGAGGGACGCGAGGACTCCAAGAGACCCAGTACTTC. The V gene is TRBV28, the J gene TRBJ2-5, with 8 bases that match TRBD2. In germline, CDR1 is MDHEN, CDR2 SYDVKM. V gave up 1 base and J gave up 1 base; unmatched junction bases: 11. The CDR3 spans 18 residues.

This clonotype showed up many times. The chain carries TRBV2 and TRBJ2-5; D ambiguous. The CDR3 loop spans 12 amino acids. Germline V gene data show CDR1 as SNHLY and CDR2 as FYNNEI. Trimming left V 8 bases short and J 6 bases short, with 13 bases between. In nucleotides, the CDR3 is TGTGCCAGCGATTTTTTGAAACAGACCCAGTACTTC. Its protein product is CASDFLKQTQYF.

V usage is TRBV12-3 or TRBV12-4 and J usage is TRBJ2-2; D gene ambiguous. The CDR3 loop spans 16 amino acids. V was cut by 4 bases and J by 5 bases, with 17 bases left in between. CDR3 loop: CASSSGLIWGTGELFF. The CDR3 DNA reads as TGTGCCAGCAGTTCAGGTTTAATTTGGGGTACCGGGGAGCTGTTTTTT.

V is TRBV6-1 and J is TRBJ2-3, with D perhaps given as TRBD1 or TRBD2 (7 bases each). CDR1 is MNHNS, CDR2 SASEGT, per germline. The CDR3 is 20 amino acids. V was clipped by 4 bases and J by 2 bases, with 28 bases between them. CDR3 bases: TGTGCCAGCAGTGCCGGGACAGAAATTGATTGGGACTACCACACAGATACGCAGTATTTT. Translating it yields CASSAGTEIDWDYHTDTQYF.

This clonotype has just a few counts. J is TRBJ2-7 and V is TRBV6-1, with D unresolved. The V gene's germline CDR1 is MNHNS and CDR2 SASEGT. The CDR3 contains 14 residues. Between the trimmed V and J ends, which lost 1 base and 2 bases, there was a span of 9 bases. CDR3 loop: CASSEGLDPYEQYF. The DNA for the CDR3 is TGTGCCAGCAGTGAAGGTTTAGACCCCTACGAGCAGTACTTC.

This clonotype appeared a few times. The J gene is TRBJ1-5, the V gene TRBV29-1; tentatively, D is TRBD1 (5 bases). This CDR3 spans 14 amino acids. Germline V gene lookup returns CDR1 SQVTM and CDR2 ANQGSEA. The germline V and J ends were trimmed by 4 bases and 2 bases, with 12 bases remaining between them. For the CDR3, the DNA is TGCAGCGTTGGGGGGAATGGGGGCAATCAGCCCCAGCATTTT. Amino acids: CSVGGNGGNQPQHF.

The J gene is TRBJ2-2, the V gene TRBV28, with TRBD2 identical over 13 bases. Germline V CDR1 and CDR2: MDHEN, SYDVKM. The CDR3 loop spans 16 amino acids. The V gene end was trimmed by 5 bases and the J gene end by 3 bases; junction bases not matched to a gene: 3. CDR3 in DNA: TGTGCCAGCAGTACGGGACTAGCGGGACACACCGGGGAGCTGTTTTTT. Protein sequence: CASSTGLAGHTGELFF.

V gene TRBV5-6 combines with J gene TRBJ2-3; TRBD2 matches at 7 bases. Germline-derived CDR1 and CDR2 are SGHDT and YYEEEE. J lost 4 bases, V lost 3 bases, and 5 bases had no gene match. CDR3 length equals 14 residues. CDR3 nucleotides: TGTGCCAGCAGCTCGAGCGGGACTTCAGATACGCAGTATTTT. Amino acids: CASSSSGTSDTQYF. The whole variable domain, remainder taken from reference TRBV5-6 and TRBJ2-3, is DAGVTQSPTHLIKTRGQQVTLRCSPKSGHDTVSWYQQALGQGPQFIFQYYEEEERQRGNFPDRFSGHQFPNYSSELNVNALLLGDSALYLCASSSSGTSDTQYFGPGTRLTVL.

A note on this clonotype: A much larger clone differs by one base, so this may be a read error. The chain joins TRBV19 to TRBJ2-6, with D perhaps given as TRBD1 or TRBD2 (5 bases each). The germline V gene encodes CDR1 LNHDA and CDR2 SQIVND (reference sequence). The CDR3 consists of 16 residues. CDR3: CASTTGRIAGADVLTF. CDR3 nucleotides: TGTGCCAGTACCACGGGACGTATCGCCGGGGCCGACGTCCTGACTTTC. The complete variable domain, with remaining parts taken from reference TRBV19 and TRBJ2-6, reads DGGITQSPKYLFRKEGQNVTLSCEQNLNHDAMYWYRQDPGQGLRLIYYSQIVNDFQKGDIAEGYSVSREKKESFPLTVTSAQKNPTAFYLCASTTGRIAGADVLTFGAGSRLTVL.

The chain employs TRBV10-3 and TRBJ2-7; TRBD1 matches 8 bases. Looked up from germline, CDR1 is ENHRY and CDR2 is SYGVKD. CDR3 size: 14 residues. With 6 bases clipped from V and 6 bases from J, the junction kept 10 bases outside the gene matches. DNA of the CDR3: TGTGCCATCAGGCAGGACAGGGACGGGGGCGAGCAGTACTTC. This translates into CAIRQDRDGGEQYF.

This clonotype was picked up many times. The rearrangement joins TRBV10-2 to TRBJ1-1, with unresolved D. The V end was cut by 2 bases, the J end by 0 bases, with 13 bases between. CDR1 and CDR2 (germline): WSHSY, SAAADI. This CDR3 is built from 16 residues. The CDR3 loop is CASSEGPGGLNTEAFF. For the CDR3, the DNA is TGCGCCAGCAGTGAGGGGCCGGGAGGTTTGAACACTGAAGCTTTCTTT.

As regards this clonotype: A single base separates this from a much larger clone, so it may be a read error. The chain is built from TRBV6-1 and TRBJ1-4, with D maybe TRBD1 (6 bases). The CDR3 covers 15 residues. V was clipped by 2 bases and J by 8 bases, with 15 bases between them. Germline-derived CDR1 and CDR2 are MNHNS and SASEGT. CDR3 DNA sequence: TGTGCCAGCAGTGAATCAAGCAGGGGCGGCGAAAAACTGTTTTTT. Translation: CASSESSRGGEKLFF.

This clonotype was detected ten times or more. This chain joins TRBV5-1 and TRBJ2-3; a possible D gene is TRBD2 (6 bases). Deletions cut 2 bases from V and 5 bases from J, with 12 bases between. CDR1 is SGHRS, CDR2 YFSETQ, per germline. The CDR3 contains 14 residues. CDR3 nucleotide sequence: TGCGCCAGCAGCTTCGAGGGGAGGATAGATACGCAGTATTTT. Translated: CASSFEGRIDTQYF.

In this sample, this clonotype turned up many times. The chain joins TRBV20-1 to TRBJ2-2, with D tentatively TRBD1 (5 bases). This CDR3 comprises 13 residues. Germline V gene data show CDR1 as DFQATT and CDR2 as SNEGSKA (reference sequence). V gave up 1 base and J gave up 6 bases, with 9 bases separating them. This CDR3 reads CSARVEGAGELFF. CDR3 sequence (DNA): TGCAGTGCTAGAGTGGAAGGGGCCGGGGAGCTGTTTTTT.

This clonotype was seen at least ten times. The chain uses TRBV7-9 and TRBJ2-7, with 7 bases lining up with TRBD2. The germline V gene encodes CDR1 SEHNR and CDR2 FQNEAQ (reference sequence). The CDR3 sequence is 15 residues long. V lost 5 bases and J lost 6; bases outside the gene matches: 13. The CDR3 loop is CASSPQGREHSEQYF. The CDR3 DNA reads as TGTGCCAGCAGCCCACAAGGGCGGGAGCATAGCGAGCAGTACTTC.

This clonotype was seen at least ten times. The CDR3, as DNA: TGTGCCAGCAGTTCGGAGAGAGATCAGCCCCAGCATTTT. It translates to CASSSERDQPQHF. This sequence joins TRBV2 and TRBJ1-5; D unresolved. The CDR3 is 13 residues long. The V gene lost 5 bases and the J gene lost 5 bases, with 10 bases spanning the gap. Germline CDR1 and CDR2: SNHLY and FYNNEI.